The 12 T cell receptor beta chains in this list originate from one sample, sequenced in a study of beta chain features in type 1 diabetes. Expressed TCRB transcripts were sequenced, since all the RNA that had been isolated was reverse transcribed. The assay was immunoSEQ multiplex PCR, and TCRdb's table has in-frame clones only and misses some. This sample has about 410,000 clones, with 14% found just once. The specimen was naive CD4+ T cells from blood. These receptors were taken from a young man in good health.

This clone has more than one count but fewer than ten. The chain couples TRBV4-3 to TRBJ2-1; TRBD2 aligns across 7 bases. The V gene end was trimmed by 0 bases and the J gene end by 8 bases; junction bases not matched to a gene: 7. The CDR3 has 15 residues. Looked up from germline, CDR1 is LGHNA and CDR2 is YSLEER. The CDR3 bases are TGCGCCAGCAGCCAAGATGGTTTGGGAGGGGATGAGCAGTTCTTC. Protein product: CASSQDGLGGDEQFF.

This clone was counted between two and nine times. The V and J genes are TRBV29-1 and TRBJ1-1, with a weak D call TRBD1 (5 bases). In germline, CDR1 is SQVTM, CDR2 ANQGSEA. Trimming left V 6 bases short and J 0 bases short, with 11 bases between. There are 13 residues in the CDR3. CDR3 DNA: TGCAGCGTAGCCAGGGTAATGAACACTGAAGCTTTCTTT. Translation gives CSVARVMNTEAFF.

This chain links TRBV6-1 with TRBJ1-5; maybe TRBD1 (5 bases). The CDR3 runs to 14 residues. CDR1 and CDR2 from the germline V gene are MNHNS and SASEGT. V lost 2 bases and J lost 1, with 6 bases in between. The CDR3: CASSESGSNQPQHF. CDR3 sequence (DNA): TGTGCCAGCAGTGAATCAGGGAGCAATCAGCCCCAGCATTTT.

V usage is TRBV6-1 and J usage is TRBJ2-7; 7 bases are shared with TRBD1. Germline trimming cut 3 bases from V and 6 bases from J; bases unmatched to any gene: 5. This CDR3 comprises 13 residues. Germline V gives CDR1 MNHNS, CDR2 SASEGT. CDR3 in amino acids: CASSETGNPEQYV. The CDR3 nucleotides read TGTGCCAGCAGTGAGACAGGGAACCCCGAGCAGTACGTC.

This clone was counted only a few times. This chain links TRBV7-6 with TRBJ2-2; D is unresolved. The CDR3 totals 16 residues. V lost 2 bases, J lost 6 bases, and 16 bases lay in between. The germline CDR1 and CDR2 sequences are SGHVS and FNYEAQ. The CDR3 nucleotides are TGTGCCAGCAGCTTACTCACAGATCGACGCGCCGGGGAGCTGTTTTTT. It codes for CASSLLTDRRAGELFF.

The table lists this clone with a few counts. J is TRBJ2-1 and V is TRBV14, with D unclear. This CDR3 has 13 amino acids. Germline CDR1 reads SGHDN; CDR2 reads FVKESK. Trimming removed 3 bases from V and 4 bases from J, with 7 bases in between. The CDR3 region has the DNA TGTGCCAGCAGCCACCCCGGTTACAATGAGCAGTTCTTC. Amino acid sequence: CASSHPGYNEQFF.

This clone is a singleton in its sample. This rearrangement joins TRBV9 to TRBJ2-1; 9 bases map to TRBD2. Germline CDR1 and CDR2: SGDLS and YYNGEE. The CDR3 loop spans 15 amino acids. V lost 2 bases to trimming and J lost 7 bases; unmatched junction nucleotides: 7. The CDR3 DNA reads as TGTGCCAGCAGCGTCGTAGCGGGAGTGACAAATGAGCAGTTCTTC. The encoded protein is CASSVVAGVTNEQFF. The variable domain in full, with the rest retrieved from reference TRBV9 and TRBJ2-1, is DSGVTQTPKHLITATGQRVTLRCSPRSGDLSVYWYQQSLDQGLQFLIQYYNGEERAKGNILERFSAQQFPDLHSELNLSSLELGDSALYFCASSVVAGVTNEQFFGPGTRLTVL.

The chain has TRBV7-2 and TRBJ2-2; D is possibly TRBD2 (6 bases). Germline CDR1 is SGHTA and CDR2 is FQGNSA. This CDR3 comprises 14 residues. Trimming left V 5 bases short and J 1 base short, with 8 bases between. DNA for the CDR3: TGTGCCAGCAGCGCCGGGGGGAACACCGGGGAGCTGTTTTTT. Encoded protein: CASSAGGNTGELFF.

CDR3 loop: CASSLGGGSPENTQYF. The DNA of the CDR3 is TGTGCCAGCAGCTTAGGGGGAGGGTCCCCGGAAAATACGCAGTATTTT. The chain is built from TRBV11-2 and TRBJ2-3; TRBD2 aligns across 7 bases. The CDR3 sequence is 16 residues long. V dropped 1 base and J dropped 7; count of bases not matched to a gene: 11. From germline, CDR1 is SGHAT and CDR2 FQNNGV.

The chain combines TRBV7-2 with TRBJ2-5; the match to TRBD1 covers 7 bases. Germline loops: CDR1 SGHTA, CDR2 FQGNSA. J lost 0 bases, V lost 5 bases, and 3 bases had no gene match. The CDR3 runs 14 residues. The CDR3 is CASSKDRYQETQYF. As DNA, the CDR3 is TGTGCCAGCAGCAAGGACAGGTACCAAGAGACCCAGTACTTC.

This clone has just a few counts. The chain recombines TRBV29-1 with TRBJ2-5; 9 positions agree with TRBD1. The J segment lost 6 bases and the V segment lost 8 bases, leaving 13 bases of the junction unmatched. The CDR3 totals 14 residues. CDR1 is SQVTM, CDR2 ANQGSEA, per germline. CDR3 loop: CSTPGQGQQKTQYF. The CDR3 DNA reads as TGCAGCACGCCGGGACAGGGACAACAGAAGACCCAGTACTTC.

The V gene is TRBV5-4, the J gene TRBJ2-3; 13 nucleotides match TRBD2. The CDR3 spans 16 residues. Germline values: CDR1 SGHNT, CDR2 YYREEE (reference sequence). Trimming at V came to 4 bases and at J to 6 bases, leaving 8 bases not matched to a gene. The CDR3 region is CASSPTSGRALDTQYF. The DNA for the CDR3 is TGTGCCAGCAGCCCTACTAGCGGGAGGGCCCTTGATACGCAGTATTTT. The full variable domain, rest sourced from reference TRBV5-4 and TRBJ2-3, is ETGVTQSPTHLIKTRGQQVTLRCSSQSGHNTVSWYQQALGQGPQFIFQYYREEENGRGNFPPRFSGLQFPNYSSELNVNALELDDSALYLCASSPTSGRALDTQYFGPGTRLTVL.